One TCR beta chain is described in this entry. A much larger clone is a single base away; this may be a read error. The entry originates in a study of T-cell reconstitution after alpha-beta-depleted transplantation in children. TCRbeta library construction was performed incorporating unique molecular identifiers. Each CDR3 protein gets one entry after TCRdb re-called the PCR reads with MiXCR. The data hold about 610,000 distinct CDR3 sequences, with approximately 10% observed a single time. The TCR sequence derives from a human donor who donated a stem cell graft to a child with acute myeloid leukemia. Specimen: PBMCs from the stem cell graft donor, collected from the stem cell graft.

Written as DNA, the CDR3 is TGCAGCGTTGAGGGCAGGGTGAACACTGAAGCTTTCTTT. Its protein is CSVEGRVNTEAFF. This chain links TRBV29-1 with TRBJ1-1, with TRBD1 as a possible D gene (5 bases). The ends were cut back, 3 bases at V and 0 bases at J, with 8 bases in the middle. The CDR3 runs 13 residues. The germline CDR1 and CDR2 sequences are SQVTM and ANQGSEA.